This T cell receptor beta chain comes out of a study of T cell clonality in common variable immunodeficiency. This table comes from immunoSEQ multiplex PCR, and its TCRdb copy is limited to in-frame clones, with some not included. The sample yields tens of thousands of clones, without any singletons. Turning to this clone: Its specificity is unknown. Read data end 3 residues before the CDR3 end; the end is taken from the germline J gene.

This CDR3 spans 16 amino acids. CDR1 and CDR2 (germline): LNHDA, SQIVND (reference sequence). Trimming took off 0 bases at V and 0 bases at J, with 10 bases between the two ends. Diagnosis required reduced IgG, IgA and/or IgM with specific antibody deficiency. Aged about 8 to 65 years, CVID subjects averaged approximately 36 years old. All CVID subjects were on immunoglobulin replacement for at least one year. Overall study findings and caveats: Compared with healthy controls, CVID subjects showed increased TCRbeta clonality, mostly in about a third. Common variable immunodeficiency TCR beta sequences reportedly had fewer deletions and N-nucleotide insertions.

This receptor was obtained from a human donor with common variable immunodeficiency. Material for sequencing was peripheral blood mononuclear cells. The genes are TRBV19 and TRBJ2-3, with no clear D. The CDR3 loop reads CASSIEGRTSTDTQYF. Partial CDR3 DNA: TGTGCCAGTAGTATAGAGGGCAGAACTAGCACAGATACG.